This passage covers 17 T cell receptor beta chains from one sample sequenced in a study of siplizumab effects on memory and regulatory T cells. Measured with immunoSEQ multiplex PCR; TCRdb has only the in-frame clones, and not every one. The sample includes fewer than 120,000 clones, 80% to 95% of them seen just once. The sample taken for sequencing was CD4+ T cells sorted from blood. These receptors all stem from a human donor in good health.

The chain recombines TRBV29-1 with TRBJ2-7, with D perhaps given as TRBD1 or TRBD2 (6 bases each). V shed 5 bases and J shed 0 bases, with 14 bases lying between them. Per the germline V gene, CDR1 is SQVTM and CDR2 is ANQGSEA. The CDR3 is made up of 14 amino acids. This chain's CDR3 is CSVPSGAHSYEQYF. In DNA form, the CDR3 reads TGCAGCGTTCCGTCGGGGGCACACTCCTACGAGCAGTACTTC.

The chain employs TRBV4-2 and TRBJ1-4; no clear D. The germline CDR1 and CDR2 sequences are LGHNA and YNFKEQ. V shed 0 bases and J shed 5 bases, with 7 bases lying between them. The CDR3 length is 14 residues. This CDR3 is CASSQDWPNEKLFF. In DNA, the CDR3 is TGTGCCAGCAGCCAAGACTGGCCGAATGAAAAACTGTTTTTT.

This clone was seen just once. The rearrangement uses TRBV4-1 and TRBJ1-4; 7 bases agree with TRBD1. V shed 0 bases, J shed 5 bases, and the junction held 3 bases outside the gene matches. Germline assignment: CDR1 MGHRA and CDR2 YSYEKL. This CDR3 region has 15 residues. CDR3 region: CASSQDRGWNEKLFF. As DNA, the CDR3 is TGCGCCAGCAGCCAAGACAGGGGGTGGAATGAAAAACTGTTTTTT.

J is TRBJ1-1 and V is TRBV5-4, with 10 bases matching TRBD1. From germline, CDR1 is SGHNT and CDR2 YYREEE (reference sequence). Losses at the gene ends were 4 bases for V and 2 bases for J; bases not matched to a gene: 11. The CDR3 has 17 amino acids. The CDR3: CASSLNRQGAGNTEAFF. The CDR3 bases are TGTGCCAGCAGCCTTAATCGACAGGGGGCGGGCAACACTGAAGCTTTCTTT.

The chain combines TRBV6-6 with TRBJ1-1; a possible D gene is TRBD1 (6 bases). Germline CDR1 is MNHNY and CDR2 is SVGAGI (reference sequence). This CDR3 has 13 residues. V was trimmed by 6 bases and J by 1 base, leaving 9 bases between them. DNA for the CDR3: TGTGCCAGCAGAACGGGACAGAACACTGAAGCTTTCTTT. Protein: CASRTGQNTEAFF.

This clone was seen once. The chain carries TRBV11-3 and TRBJ2-2, with 8 positions matching TRBD2. V dropped 5 bases and J dropped 0; count of bases not matched to a gene: 11. This CDR3 is built from 18 residues. The V gene's germline CDR1 is SGHNT and CDR2 YENEEA. The chain's CDR3 is CASSPLRRGDANTGELFF. The CDR3 DNA reads TGTGCCAGCAGCCCTCTCCGGCGGGGGGACGCGAACACCGGGGAGCTGTTTTTT.

A word on this clone: One end of the junction fails to match germline, which may point to a read error. This chain's CDR3 is CASSQDREGSQFF. As DNA, the CDR3 is TGTGCTAGCAGCCAGGACAGGGAAGGATCGCAGTTCTTC. The chain carries TRBV7-7 and TRBJ2-1, with 8 nucleotides matching TRBD1. The CDR3 is 13 residues long. CDR1 SSHAT and CDR2 FNYEAQ come from the germline V gene (reference sequence).

This clone was counted once. DNA for the CDR3: TGCGCCAGCAGTGTCGGTCAGGGGACAGATACGCAGTATTTT. Amino acids: CASSVGQGTDTQYF. The chain combines TRBV10-1 with TRBJ2-3, with D perhaps TRBD1 (6 bases). CDR1 is WNHNN, CDR2 SYGVQD, per germline (reference sequence). Trimming cost V 4 bases and J 3 bases, with 11 bases left between them. The CDR3 sequence is 14 residues long.

V gene TRBV19 combines with J gene TRBJ2-1; 10 bases map to TRBD1. CDR3 length equals 15 residues. Germline CDR1 reads LNHDA; CDR2 reads SQIVND (reference sequence). With V trimmed by 2 bases and J by 4 bases, 2 bases remained unmatched. CDR3 sequence: CASSILGQGYNEQFF. CDR3 nucleotide sequence: TGTGCCAGTAGTATATTGGGACAGGGGTACAATGAGCAGTTCTTC.

This clone was detected once. The chain carries TRBV6-4 and TRBJ1-2; D remains unclear. The CDR3 covers 13 residues. Trimming cost V 6 bases and J 3 bases, with 11 bases left between them. Per the germline V gene, CDR1 is MRHNA and CDR2 is SNTAGT. The DNA of the CDR3 is TGTGCCAGCAGCGGGTCGGCGGACTATGGCTACACCTTC. Residues: CASSGSADYGYTF.

The chain employs TRBV25-1 and TRBJ2-1; TRBD1 aligns across 8 bases. The junction had 17 bases not matched to a gene; V was cut back by 7 bases and J by 6 bases. The germline gives CDR1 MGHDK, CDR2 SYGVNS. There are 17 residues in the CDR3. Here the CDR3 reads CASNRGSSGEPLNEQFF. CDR3 nucleotide sequence: TGTGCCAGCAACAGGGGGTCGTCAGGGGAGCCTCTCAATGAGCAGTTCTTC.

The chain uses TRBV10-1 and TRBJ2-5; D unresolved. The CDR3 sequence is 14 residues long. With 0 bases removed from V and 1 base from J, the gap between germline ends came to 6 bases. Germline V gives CDR1 WNHNN, CDR2 SYGVQD (reference sequence). For the CDR3, the DNA is TGCGCCAGCAGTGAGTCGGCAGCCCAAGAGACCCAGTACTTC. As protein: CASSESAAQETQYF.

A single count supports this clone. The chain carries TRBV9 and TRBJ2-5, with D possibly matching TRBD1 (5 bases). V lost 0 bases and J 7 bases, leaving 16 bases between the germline ends. Germline values: CDR1 SGDLS, CDR2 YYNGEE. CDR3 length equals 15 residues. The CDR3: CASSVDWQGGRTQYF. The CDR3 coding sequence is TGTGCCAGCAGCGTAGATTGGCAGGGCGGCAGGACCCAGTACTTC.

In this sample, this clone turned up once. The chain links TRBV5-1 to TRBJ2-1; D uncertain. This CDR3 comprises 14 residues. Between the trimmed V and J ends, which lost 3 bases and 1 base, there was a span of 8 bases. Germline V CDR1 and CDR2: SGHRS, YFSETQ. The DNA of the CDR3 is TGCGCCAGCAGCTCGGCGGTATCCTACAATGAGCAGTTCTTC. It is translated as CASSSAVSYNEQFF.

The gene calls are TRBV18 and TRBJ1-1, with TRBD1 matching over 9 bases. V lost 3 bases, J lost 8 bases, and 7 bases stayed unmatched. The length of the CDR3 is 14 residues. Germline assignment: CDR1 KGHSH and CDR2 LQKENI. The CDR3 DNA reads TGTGCCAGCTCACCGGAGAACAGGGGGCGAGAAGCTTTCTTT. It encodes CASSPENRGREAFF.

A few counts support this clone. The chain carries TRBV14 and TRBJ1-2; a possible D gene is TRBD1 (5 bases). The germline V gene has CDR1 SGHDN and CDR2 FVKESK. Deletions cut 1 base from V and 4 bases from J, with 10 bases between. The CDR3 runs 14 residues. In nucleotides, the CDR3 is TGTGCCAGCAGCCAAGGGGGGGTGGGCTATGGCTACACCTTC. Its protein is CASSQGGVGYGYTF.

This clone was seen once. The chain has TRBV5-8 and TRBJ2-5; a possible D gene is TRBD1 (5 bases). The CDR3 is 15 amino acids. CDR1 is SGHTS and CDR2 is YDEGEE in the germline V gene. V dropped 2 bases and J dropped 2 bases, with 13 bases sitting between them. The CDR3 region is CASSLGYRRQETQYF. The CDR3 DNA is TGTGCCAGCAGCTTAGGTTACAGGCGTCAAGAGACCCAGTACTTC.